This paragraph covers one TCR beta chain sequence. Its antigen is unknown. Method: immunoSEQ multiplex PCR; TCRdb's copy keeps in-frame clones and lacks some. This table holds hundreds of thousands of clones, 80% to 90% found once. Germline V CDR1 and CDR2: LNHDA, SQIVND (reference sequence). The CDR3 covers 12 residues. Trimming removed 5 bases at V and 5 bases at J, with 9 bases between. This entry belongs to a study of Ad26.COV2.S vaccination and SARS-CoV-2 variants. Points from the study as a whole: TCR breadth and depth estimates may have understated total T cell responses. Vaccine recipients posted higher spike-specific TCR breadth than their placebo counterparts. Measurement of non-spike TCR breadth gave similar results in vaccine and placebo recipients.

The treatment is: around 19 received Ad26.COV2.S at low or high dose, single or two shots; five or six received placebo; per-sample allocation not given. Sampling took place 63 days after the first vaccine or placebo injection. In the vaccine, an Ad26 vector expressed the SARS-CoV-2 spike of the Wuhan strain. The material sequenced was peripheral blood, taken in a trial of Ad26.COV2.S vaccine versus placebo. The chain carries TRBV19 and TRBJ1-1; the D is unclear. The clonotype comes from a person between 18 and 59 years old who received the Ad26.COV2.S COVID-19 vaccine or a placebo. The CDR3 loop reads CASSVSWTEAFF. CDR3 coding DNA: TGTGCCAGTAGTGTTAGTTGGACTGAAGCTTTCTTT.